The 20 T cell receptor beta chains given below trace back to one sample, sequenced in a study of Graves' ophthalmopathy and Graves' hyperthyroidism. Amplifying from RNA transcripts, the study obtained TCR beta CDR3 regions. In the first round, RT-PCR was carried out with HTBI primers, and a multiplex PCR formed the second round. TCRdb itself ran the multiplex PCR reads through MiXCR, one entry per CDR3 protein. The profile covers 600,000 to 700,000 distinct CDR3 sequences, with more than 40% appearing a single time and more than 2.5% taken by the ten largest. The sample consisted of peripheral blood. The receptors were gathered from an adult man with Graves' ophthalmopathy.

This clonotype was observed a handful of times. V gene TRBV25-1 combines with J gene TRBJ2-1; 8 positions agree with TRBD2. Looked up from germline, CDR1 is MGHDK and CDR2 is SYGVNS. With V trimmed by 6 bases and J by 3 bases, 10 bases remained unmatched. The CDR3 has 16 residues. CDR3 sequence reads: CASSPTGTSYYNEQFF. The CDR3 nucleotides read TGTGCCAGCAGCCCTACCGGGACTAGTTACTACAATGAGCAGTTCTTC.

This clonotype was observed at least ten times. V usage is TRBV4-1 and J usage is TRBJ1-5; D is uncertain. Per germline, CDR1 MGHRA and CDR2 YSYEKL. The CDR3 totals 14 residues. V was cut by 0 bases and J by 15 bases, with 18 bases left in between. The CDR3: CASSQEGLTFRVHF. The CDR3 nucleotides are TGCGCCAGCAGCCAAGAAGGTTTAACCTTCCGGGTGCATTTT.

This clonotype was recorded many times. The CDR3 nucleotides read TGTGCCAGCAGCGCCAAAAACATGCTGTGGCGCGGGCCAAAGACCCAGTACTTC. Its protein is CASSAKNMLWRGPKTQYF. The chain uses TRBV7-8 and TRBJ2-5; TRBD2 might be the D (5 bases). V shed 5 bases and J shed 6 bases, with 28 bases lying between them. Per germline, CDR1 SGHVS and CDR2 FQNEAQ. The CDR3 length is 18 residues.

This clonotype was detected many times. J is TRBJ1-2 and V is TRBV5-1, with 10 positions matching TRBD1. The CDR3 length is 15 residues. Germline V gene data show CDR1 as SGHRS and CDR2 as YFSETQ. The ends lost 2 bases at V and 8 bases at J; junction bases unmatched: 9. The chain's CDR3 is CASSFGTGTGEGYTF. Here the CDR3 DNA reads TGCGCCAGCAGCTTCGGTACGGGGACAGGGGAAGGCTACACCTTC.

The chain combines TRBV5-8 with TRBJ1-3; the D is unclear. V was trimmed by 0 bases and J by 4 bases, leaving 8 bases between them. Looked up from germline, CDR1 is SGHTS and CDR2 is YDEGEE. This CDR3 is 14 amino acids long. The CDR3 region is CASSLGAQGNTIYF. CDR3 nucleotides: TGTGCCAGCAGCTTGGGGGCACAAGGAAACACCATATATTTT.

The chain combines TRBV19 with TRBJ1-4; TRBD1 might be the D (6 bases). The CDR3 sequence is 15 residues long. The germline V gene encodes CDR1 LNHDA and CDR2 SQIVND (reference sequence). The V and J ends lost 11 bases and 0 bases respectively, with 16 bases between them. The CDR3 is CAWSVRGATNEKLFF. As DNA, the CDR3 is TGTGCCTGGAGTGTAAGGGGGGCAACTAATGAAAAACTGTTTTTT.

This chain links TRBV30 with TRBJ1-2; TRBD1 matches at 8 bases. The length of the CDR3 is 14 residues. J lost 4 bases, V lost 4 bases, and 8 bases had no gene match. CDR1 is GTSNPN and CDR2 is SVGIG in the germline V gene (reference sequence). CDR3 region: CAWKGQGKFYGYTF. The DNA of the CDR3 is TGTGCCTGGAAAGGACAGGGAAAGTTCTATGGCTACACCTTC.

The chain joins TRBV11-1 to TRBJ1-5; 7 bases match TRBD1. This CDR3 spans 12 amino acids. Germline CDR1 and CDR2: SGHAT and FQDESV (reference sequence). V dropped 4 bases and J dropped 11; count of bases not matched to a gene: 5. Here the CDR3 reads CASSSQGGTQHF. The DNA for the CDR3 is TGTGCCAGCAGCTCCCAGGGGGGGACCCAGCATTTT.

The genes are TRBV4-2 and TRBJ2-7; 7 bases line up with TRBD2. The CDR3 consists of 16 residues. Losses at the gene ends were 1 base for V and 4 bases for J; bases not matched to a gene: 10. The germline V gene has CDR1 LGHNA and CDR2 YNFKEQ. Here the CDR3 reads CASSQGFGLVSYEQYF. CDR3 coding DNA: TGTGCCAGCAGCCAAGGTTTCGGACTAGTGTCGTACGAGCAGTACTTC.

This clonotype occurred many times. The V gene is TRBV10-3, the J gene TRBJ2-7; tentative D call: TRBD2 (6 bases). There are 13 residues in the CDR3. The germline V gene encodes CDR1 ENHRY and CDR2 SYGVKD. V dropped 6 bases and J dropped 1 base, with 10 bases sitting between them. CDR3 DNA sequence: TGTGCCATCAGCTCGGGGGAGTCCTACGAGCAGTACTTC. It yields the protein CAISSGESYEQYF.

This clonotype was counted ten times or more. The rearrangement links TRBV9 to TRBJ1-1, with unresolved D. Trimming stripped 0 bases from V and 7 bases from J, with 19 bases between. CDR3 length: 16 amino acids. Germline assignment: CDR1 SGDLS and CDR2 YYNGEE. The CDR3 loop reads CASSVGPEDTNFEAFF. The CDR3 DNA follows: TGTGCCAGCAGCGTAGGACCGGAGGATACGAATTTTGAAGCTTTCTTT.

The V gene is TRBV2, the J gene TRBJ2-3, with 8 positions matching TRBD1. Per the germline V gene, CDR1 is SNHLY and CDR2 is FYNNEI. With V trimmed by 4 bases and J by 2 bases, 5 bases remained unmatched. The CDR3 is 15 amino acids. CDR3: CASSARDRTTDTQYF. As DNA, the CDR3 is TGTGCCAGCAGTGCCCGGGACAGGACCACAGATACGCAGTATTTT.

V usage is TRBV9 and J usage is TRBJ1-2, with unresolved D. The V gene's germline CDR1 is SGDLS and CDR2 YYNGEE. The CDR3 spans 13 residues. V was clipped by 4 bases and J by 5 bases, with 12 bases between them. The CDR3: CASSTDPTYGYTF. CDR3 coding DNA: TGTGCCAGCAGCACAGACCCAACGTATGGCTACACCTTC.

For this clonotype: A much larger clone is a single base away; this may be a read error. The chain combines TRBV7-8 with TRBJ2-5; D remains unclear. The CDR3 has 14 residues. Between the trimmed V and J ends, which lost 5 bases and 1 base, there was a span of 11 bases. Germline V gene data show CDR1 as SGHVS and CDR2 as FQNEAQ. The CDR3 protein is CASSQDALQETQYF. For the CDR3, the DNA is TGTGCCAGCAGCCAAGATGCGCTCCAAGAGACCCAGTACTTC.

The rearrangement joins TRBV7-2 to TRBJ2-2; TRBD1 agrees at 9 bases. Looked up from germline, CDR1 is SGHTA and CDR2 is FQGNSA. The CDR3 contains 14 residues. J gave up 11 bases and V 4 bases, and 8 bases lay outside the gene matches. CDR3 coding DNA: TGTGCCAGCAGCTCCTCCGGGGGACAGGGTGAGCTGTTTTTT. This gives the protein CASSSSGGQGELFF.

The genes are TRBV20-1 and TRBJ1-5; TRBD1 matches 9 bases. V gave up 5 bases and J gave up 1 base; unmatched junction bases: 21. Germline V lookup: CDR1 DFQATT, CDR2 SNEGSKA (reference sequence). There are 20 residues in the CDR3. The CDR3 nucleotides are TGCAGTGCTCTACTACAGGGGGCGGGACAAAAGTCTGGCAGCAATCAGCCCCAGCATTTT. Encoded protein: CSALLQGAGQKSGSNQPQHF.

Concerning this clonotype itself: A single base separates this from a much larger clone, so it may be a read error. The V gene is TRBV12-3 or TRBV12-4, the J gene TRBJ1-1; 9 bases line up with TRBD1. Losses at the gene ends were 6 bases for V and 11 bases for J; bases not matched to a gene: 10. The CDR3 runs to 13 residues. The CDR3 spells CASRGLGTGLAFF. The CDR3 nucleotides are TGTGCCAGCAGGGGTCTCGGGACAGGGCTCGCTTTCTTT.

This clonotype was seen a single time. A much bigger clone sits one base away, suggesting this may be a read error. The chain combines TRBV30 with TRBJ1-1, with no clear D. Germline V gene sequence: CDR1 GTSNPN, CDR2 SVGIG (reference sequence). The CDR3 totals 11 residues. Trimming pared 8 bases from V and 1 base from J, leaving 8 bases between. In nucleotides, the CDR3 is TGTGCCCTCAGACAGAACACTGAAGCTTTCTTT. Protein product: CALRQNTEAFF.

This chain joins TRBV7-7 and TRBJ2-5, with TRBD1 matching over 11 bases. V lost 4 bases and J lost 7; bases outside the gene matches: 8. Germline V gene sequence: CDR1 SSHAT, CDR2 FNYEAQ (reference sequence). This CDR3 spans 15 amino acids. For the CDR3, the DNA is TGTGCCAGCAGCTCTGGACAGGGGGCTGCTGGGACCCAGTACTTC. It yields the protein CASSSGQGAAGTQYF.

This clonotype was detected ten times or more. CDR3 region: CATSRDRGGPDSNQPQHF. The DNA of the CDR3 is TGTGCCACCAGCAGGGACCGAGGGGGACCTGATAGCAATCAGCCCCAGCATTTT. The chain links TRBV15 to TRBJ1-5; the D gene is possibly TRBD1 (6 bases). Trimming left V 3 bases short and J 0 bases short, with 18 bases between. CDR3 length: 18 residues. Per germline, CDR1 LNHNV and CDR2 YYDKDF (reference sequence).